The clone carrying this TCR beta chain occurred a few times. Its cognate antigen is unknown. Unique molecular identifiers (one per individual cDNA molecule) were attached. In TCRdb, the 5' RACE reads were re-called with MiXCR into one record per CDR3 protein. The data hold some 64,000 distinct CDR3 sequences, with approximately 13% observed a single time. The sample comes from a study of early T cells in non-severe SARS-CoV-2 infection. Turning to the study itself: Alpha and beta chains were unpaired, from unsorted whole-blood bulk RNA. Study conclusions and caveats: Comparison of clonotypes with VDJdb favored anti-spike CD8 responses while missing private and CD4 specificities.

Trimming removed 1 base from V and 2 bases from J; junction bases left unmatched: 2. This CDR3 region has 16 residues. CDR1 LGHDT and CDR2 YNNKEL come from the germline V gene (reference sequence). The chain is built from TRBV3-1 and TRBJ2-7; 13 nucleotides align to TRBD2. This sequence was found in an adult who was a healthcare worker with PCR-confirmed SARS-CoV-2 infection or an uninfected control (not recorded which). The specimen sequenced was whole blood. Here the CDR3 reads CASSQAGTSGTYEQYF. The DNA of the CDR3 is TGTGCCAGCAGCCAAGCCGGGACTAGCGGGACCTACGAGCAGTACTTC.